This TCR beta chain comes out of a study of CD8 T cells in Susac syndrome. The CDR3 length is 13 residues. From germline, CDR1 is MDHEN and CDR2 SYDVKM. Trimming at V came to 3 bases and at J to 6 bases, leaving 4 bases not matched to a gene. Healthy donors acted as controls, with matching for age and sex. Reverse transcription of 0.5 to 1 ug RNA was performed with random hexamers. Amplification of the TCR beta CDR3 was carried out by immunoSEQ multiplex PCR, which spanned a total of 54 Vbeta and 13 Jbeta segments. MiXCR, run by TCRdb on the immunoSEQ multiplex PCR reads, gives a single entry per CDR3 protein. The sample shows approximately 100,000 distinct CDR3 sequences, around 90% of them seen only once.

This clonotype was sampled from a human donor in good health. This chain links TRBV28 with TRBJ1-2, with 7 bases matching TRBD1. Material: CD4+ T cells from PBMCs. The CDR3 region is CASSFQGVHGYTF. CDR3 DNA: TGTGCCAGCAGTTTTCAGGGGGTTCATGGCTACACCTTC.